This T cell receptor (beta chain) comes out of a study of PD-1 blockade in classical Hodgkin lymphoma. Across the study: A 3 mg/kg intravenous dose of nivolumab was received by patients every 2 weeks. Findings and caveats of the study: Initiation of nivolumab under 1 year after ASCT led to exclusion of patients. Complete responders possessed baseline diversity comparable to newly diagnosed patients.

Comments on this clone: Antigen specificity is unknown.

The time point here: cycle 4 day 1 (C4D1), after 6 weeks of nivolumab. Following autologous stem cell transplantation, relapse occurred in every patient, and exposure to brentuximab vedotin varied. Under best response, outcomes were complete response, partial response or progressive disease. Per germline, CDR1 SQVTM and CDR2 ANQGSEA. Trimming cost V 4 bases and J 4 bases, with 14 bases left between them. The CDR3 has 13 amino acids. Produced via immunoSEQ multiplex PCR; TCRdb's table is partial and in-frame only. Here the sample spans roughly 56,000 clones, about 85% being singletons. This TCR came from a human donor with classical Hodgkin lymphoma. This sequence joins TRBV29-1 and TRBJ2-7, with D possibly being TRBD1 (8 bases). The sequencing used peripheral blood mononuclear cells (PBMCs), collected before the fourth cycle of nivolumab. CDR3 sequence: CSVGTGTMYEQYF. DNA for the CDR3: TGCAGCGTTGGGACAGGGACTATGTACGAGCAGTACTTC.